The 12 T cell receptor beta chains presented below share a single source sample, sequenced in a study of blood T cells in healthy people across ages (dated by TCRdb to between 2014 and 2017). Library method: 5' RACE. The sequencer was an Illumina HiSeq 2500. A second PCR of about 7 to 12 cycles was run with a J-beta primer mix and a sample-barcoded 5' primer. TCRdb took the public reads, trimmed them with fastp at Q25, ran MiXCR for clone calling and kept in-frame beta chains. Rows merge per CDR3 protein into single entries with the most common DNA and genes. This sample is represented by about 1.4 million distinct CDR3 sequences; roughly 60% of them were singletons. 6.5% to 8.5% of the sample is in the top ten clones. The sequenced sample was blood. These receptors all stem from a man between 18 and 29 years old in good health.

With regard to this clonotype: Since a far larger clone is one base different, this is likely a read error. This chain connects TRBV27 to TRBJ2-5, with D maybe TRBD2 (5 bases). The CDR3 is made up of 12 amino acids. Germline values: CDR1 MNHEY, CDR2 SMNVEV (reference sequence). CDR3 nucleotide sequence: TGTGCCATCAGTTTATCGGGGGAGACCCAGTACTTC. Amino acid sequence: CAISLSGETQYF.

This clonotype was seen a few times. The genes are TRBV2 and TRBJ2-5; TRBD2 matches at 12 bases. The germline V gene encodes CDR1 SNHLY and CDR2 FYNNEI. The CDR3 length is 17 residues. Trimming at V came to 8 bases and at J to 5 bases, leaving 15 bases not matched to a gene. CDR3 in amino acids: CASADIRLAGEDETQYF. CDR3 nucleotide sequence: TGTGCCAGCGCCGACATCAGACTAGCGGGAGAAGATGAGACCCAGTACTTC. Supplemented by reference TRBV2 and TRBJ2-5, the full variable domain reads EPEVTQTPSHQVTQMGQEVILRCVPISNHLYFYWYRQILGQKVEFLVSFYNNEISEKSEIFDDQFSVERPDGSNFTLKIRSTKLEDSAMYFCASADIRLAGEDETQYFGPGTRLLVL.

J is TRBJ2-7 and V is TRBV6-5, with D possibly being TRBD1 (5 bases). Trimming took 5 bases from V and 7 from J, leaving 18 bases between them. CDR1 and CDR2 from the germline V gene are MNHEY and SVGAGI. The CDR3 is 14 residues long. CDR3: CASSDLQVPTEQYF. As DNA, the CDR3 is TGTGCCAGCAGTGACTTACAGGTCCCTACGGAGCAGTACTTC.

J is TRBJ2-5 and V is TRBV4-1; D unresolved. There are 14 residues in the CDR3. V was shortened by 4 bases and J by 5 bases, with 14 bases between the two germline ends. The germline V gene has CDR1 MGHRA and CDR2 YSYEKL. This CDR3 is CASSRAFEGETQYF. The DNA of the CDR3 is TGCGCCAGCAGCCGAGCGTTCGAAGGGGAGACCCAGTACTTC.

The chain combines TRBV20-1 with TRBJ1-2; 7 nucleotides match TRBD1. Germline loops: CDR1 DFQATT, CDR2 SNEGSKA (reference sequence). The J segment lost 2 bases and the V segment lost 6 bases, leaving 6 bases of the junction unmatched. CDR3 length: 13 residues. The CDR3 DNA follows: TGCAGTGCCCGCCGGGACAGCAACTATGGCTACACCTTC. This encodes CSARRDSNYGYTF.

The chain links TRBV7-2 to TRBJ2-7; 7 bases are a match to TRBD2. Germline V gene data show CDR1 as SGHTA and CDR2 as FQGNSA. The CDR3 has 14 residues. The junction had 4 bases not matched to a gene; V was cut back by 2 bases and J by 3 bases. CDR3 in DNA: TGTGCCAGCAGCTTACCTGGACTAGACTACGAGCAGTACTTC. Protein sequence: CASSLPGLDYEQYF.

The chain recombines TRBV5-6 with TRBJ1-2; no clear D gene. Trimming shortened V by 1 base and J by 8 bases, and 21 bases separated the two germline ends. The CDR3 has 16 residues. From germline, CDR1 is SGHDT and CDR2 YYEEEE. CDR3 sequence (DNA): TGTGCCAGCAGCTTGCGTACGGGGTGGGCAGCGGAAGGCTACACCTTC. As protein: CASSLRTGWAAEGYTF. The full variable domain, with the rest looked up from reference TRBV5-6 and TRBJ1-2, is DAGVTQSPTHLIKTRGQQVTLRCSPKSGHDTVSWYQQALGQGPQFIFQYYEEEERQRGNFPDRFSGHQFPNYSSELNVNALLLGDSALYLCASSLRTGWAAEGYTFGSGTRLTVV.

The CDR3: CASSPPTDSYNEQYF. The CDR3 DNA is TGTGCCAGCTCACCACCAACAGACTCCTACAATGAGCAGTACTTC. This chain joins TRBV18 and TRBJ2-1; D unclear. The DNA matches TRBJ2-7 better at its end, which makes the J call doubtful. The CDR3 runs to 15 residues. Germline V gives CDR1 KGHSH, CDR2 LQKENI.

This clonotype was counted at least ten times. The chain employs TRBV4-1 and TRBJ1-2; no reliable D call. The V end was cut by 2 bases, the J end by 8 bases, with 9 bases between. The length of the CDR3 is 12 residues. Germline CDR1 reads MGHRA; CDR2 reads YSYEKL. The CDR3 here is CASSQHTSGYTF. Here the CDR3 DNA reads TGCGCCAGCAGCCAACACACTTCCGGCTACACCTTC.

This clonotype turned up a few times. The chain carries TRBV29-1 and TRBJ2-1, with 9 bases that match TRBD1. Germline CDR1 SQVTM, CDR2 ANQGSEA. V lost 7 bases to trimming and J lost 2 bases; unmatched junction nucleotides: 3. The CDR3 consists of 13 residues. CDR3 amino acids: CSGRTGAYNEQFF. The CDR3 bases are TGCAGCGGACGGACAGGGGCCTACAATGAGCAGTTCTTC.

This clonotype has only a few counts. The chain has TRBV20-1 and TRBJ2-2, with D possibly matching TRBD1 (6 bases). The V gene lost 5 bases and the J gene lost 4 bases, with 11 bases spanning the gap. CDR1 and CDR2 (germline): DFQATT, SNEGSKA (reference sequence). The CDR3 is made up of 13 amino acids. CDR3 nucleotide sequence: TGCAGTGCTCCAGGGGAAGGCACCGGGGAGCTGTTTTTT. Amino acids: CSAPGEGTGELFF.

This rearrangement joins TRBV29-1 to TRBJ2-5; no clear D gene. Germline assignment: CDR1 SQVTM and CDR2 ANQGSEA. Trimming pared 4 bases from V and 5 bases from J, leaving 20 bases between. The CDR3 extends over 15 amino acids. The chain's CDR3 is CSVVPSSQQVETQYF. DNA for the CDR3: TGCAGCGTTGTTCCTAGTAGCCAGCAAGTTGAGACCCAGTACTTC.